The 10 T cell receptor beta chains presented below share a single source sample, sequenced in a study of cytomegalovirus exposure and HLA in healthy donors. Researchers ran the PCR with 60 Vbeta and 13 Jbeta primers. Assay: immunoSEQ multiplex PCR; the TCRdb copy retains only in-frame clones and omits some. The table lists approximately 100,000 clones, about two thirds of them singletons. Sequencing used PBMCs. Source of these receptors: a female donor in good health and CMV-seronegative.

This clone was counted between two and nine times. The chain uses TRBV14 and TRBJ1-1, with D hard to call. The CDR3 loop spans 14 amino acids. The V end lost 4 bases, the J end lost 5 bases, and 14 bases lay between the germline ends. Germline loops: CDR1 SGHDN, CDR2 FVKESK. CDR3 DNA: TGTGCCAGCAGCCCGGAGGGAAGAACAACTGAAGCTTTCTTT. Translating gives CASSPEGRTTEAFF. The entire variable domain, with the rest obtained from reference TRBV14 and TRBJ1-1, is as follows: EAGVTQFPSHSVIEKGQTVTLRCDPISGHDNLYWYRRVMGKEIKFLLHFVKESKQDESGMPNNRFLAERTGGTYSTLKVQPAELEDSGVYFCASSPEGRTTEAFFGQGTRLTVV.

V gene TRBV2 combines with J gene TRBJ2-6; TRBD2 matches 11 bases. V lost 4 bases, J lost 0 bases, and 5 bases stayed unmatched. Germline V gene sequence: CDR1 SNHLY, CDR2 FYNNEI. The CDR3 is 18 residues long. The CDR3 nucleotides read TGTGCCAGCAGTGGGCTAGCGGGAGGCCCCTCTGGGGCCAACGTCCTGACTTTC. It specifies CASSGLAGGPSGANVLTF.

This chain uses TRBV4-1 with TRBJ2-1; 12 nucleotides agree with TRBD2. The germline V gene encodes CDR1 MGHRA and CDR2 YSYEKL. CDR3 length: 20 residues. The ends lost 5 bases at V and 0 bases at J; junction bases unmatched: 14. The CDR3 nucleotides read TGCGCCAGCAGCGTGGGCAGGGGGCTAGCGGGAGGGCCCTCCTACAATGAGCAGTTCTTC. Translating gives CASSVGRGLAGGPSYNEQFF.

The CDR3, as DNA: TGTGCCAGCAGCTTGGATCGACTAGCGGGAGTAAGCACCGGGGAGCTGTTTTTT. Its protein product is CASSLDRLAGVSTGELFF. The gene calls are TRBV5-4 and TRBJ2-2; TRBD2 aligns across 12 bases. J lost 4 bases, V lost 0 bases, and 7 bases had no gene match. Germline V lookup: CDR1 SGHNT, CDR2 YYREEE (reference sequence). The CDR3 consists of 18 residues.

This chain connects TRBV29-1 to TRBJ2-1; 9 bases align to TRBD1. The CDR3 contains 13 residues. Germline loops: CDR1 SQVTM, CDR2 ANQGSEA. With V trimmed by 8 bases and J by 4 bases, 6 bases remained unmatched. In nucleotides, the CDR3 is TGCAGCTCCGACGGACAGGGGTACAATGAGCAGTTCTTC. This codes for CSSDGQGYNEQFF.

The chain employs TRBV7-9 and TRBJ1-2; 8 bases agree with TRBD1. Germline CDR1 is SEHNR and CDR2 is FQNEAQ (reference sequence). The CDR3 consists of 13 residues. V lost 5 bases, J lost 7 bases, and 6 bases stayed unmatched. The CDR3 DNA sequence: TGTGCCAGCAGCCCCCAGGGGGCGCGTGGCTACACCTTC. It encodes CASSPQGARGYTF.

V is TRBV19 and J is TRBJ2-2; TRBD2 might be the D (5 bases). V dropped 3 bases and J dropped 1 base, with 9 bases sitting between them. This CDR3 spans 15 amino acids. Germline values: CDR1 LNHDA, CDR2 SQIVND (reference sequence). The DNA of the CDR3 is TGTGCCAGTAGTATCAGGCGGGTGAACACCGGGGAGCTGTTTTTT. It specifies CASSIRRVNTGELFF.

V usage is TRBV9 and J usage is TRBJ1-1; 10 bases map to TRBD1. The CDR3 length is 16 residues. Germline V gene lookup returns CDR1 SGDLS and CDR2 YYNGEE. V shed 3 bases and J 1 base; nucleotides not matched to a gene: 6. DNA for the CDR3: TGTGCCAGCAGCGAGACAGGGGGCGAGAGGAACACTGAAGCTTTCTTT. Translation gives CASSETGGERNTEAFF.

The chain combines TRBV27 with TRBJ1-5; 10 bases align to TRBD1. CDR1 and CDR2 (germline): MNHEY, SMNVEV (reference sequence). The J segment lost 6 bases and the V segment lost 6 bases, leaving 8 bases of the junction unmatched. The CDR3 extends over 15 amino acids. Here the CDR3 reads CASSTLTGGIQPQHF. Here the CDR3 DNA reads TGTGCCAGCAGCACCCTGACAGGGGGCATTCAGCCCCAGCATTTT.

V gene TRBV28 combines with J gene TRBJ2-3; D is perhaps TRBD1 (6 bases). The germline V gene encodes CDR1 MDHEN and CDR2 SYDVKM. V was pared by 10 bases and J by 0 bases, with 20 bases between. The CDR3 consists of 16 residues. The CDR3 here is CATPSGTLRSTDTQYF. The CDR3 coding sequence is TGTGCCACCCCATCAGGGACATTGAGAAGCACAGATACGCAGTATTTT.